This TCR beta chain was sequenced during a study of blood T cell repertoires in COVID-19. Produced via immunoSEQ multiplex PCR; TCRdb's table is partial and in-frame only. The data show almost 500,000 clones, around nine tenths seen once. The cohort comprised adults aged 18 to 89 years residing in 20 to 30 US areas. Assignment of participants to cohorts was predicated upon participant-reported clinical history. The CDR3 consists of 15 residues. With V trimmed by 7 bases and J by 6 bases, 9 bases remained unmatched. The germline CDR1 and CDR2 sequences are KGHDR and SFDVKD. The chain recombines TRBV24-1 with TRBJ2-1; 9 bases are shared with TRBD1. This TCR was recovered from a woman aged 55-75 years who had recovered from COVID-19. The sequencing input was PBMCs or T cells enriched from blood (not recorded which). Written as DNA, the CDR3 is TGTGCCACCAGGGGACCGGGACAGGGATCCAATGAGCAGTTCTTC. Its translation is CATRGPGQGSNEQFF.